The rows below give T cell receptor beta chains drawn from one sample of a study of cytomegalovirus exposure and HLA in healthy donors. Sequenced by immunoSEQ multiplex PCR; TCRdb stores in-frame clones only, minus some. Of about 170,000 clones listed, about 81% were seen once; the top ten hold 1.5% to 2%. The sample comprised PBMCs. These receptors were taken from a woman aged 18-35 years in good health and CMV-seronegative. Both conserved end residues are part of each CDR3. Fields, in order: V gene, J gene, clone size, D gene, CDR3 DNA, CDR3 protein. D genes are given only for firm matches. The listing skips clone size in some rows; elsewhere it reads once, few, many or a size class.

v_call: TRBV29-1
j_call: TRBJ2-7
clone_size: NA
d_call: NA
cdr3_nt: TGCAGCGTCGGCGGGGCTCCCTACGAGCAGTACTTC
cdr3_aa: CSVGGAPYEQYF

v_call: TRBV19
j_call: TRBJ2-7
clone_size: NA
d_call: TRBD1
cdr3_nt: TGTGCCAGTAGCATCTCGGACAGGGCGTACGAGCAGTACTTC
cdr3_aa: CASSISDRAYEQYF

v_call: TRBV6-1
j_call: TRBJ1-5
clone_size: few
d_call: NA
cdr3_nt: TGTGCCAGCACACGAGGAAGCAATCAGCCCCAGCATTTT
cdr3_aa: CASTRGSNQPQHF

v_call: TRBV19
j_call: TRBJ1-3
clone_size: NA
d_call: NA
cdr3_nt: TGTGCCAGTAGTATCCTGAACAGCCTCTCTGGAAACACCATATATTTT
cdr3_aa: CASSILNSLSGNTIYF

v_call: TRBV7-2
j_call: TRBJ2-5
clone_size: NA
d_call: TRBD2
cdr3_nt: TGTGCCAGCAGCTTACAGGGAGGGCAAGAGACCCAGTACTTC
cdr3_aa: CASSLQGGQETQYF

v_call: TRBV5-1
j_call: TRBJ2-7
clone_size: few
d_call: NA
cdr3_nt: TGCGCCAGCAAGTCAGGGTTGGATCCCTACGAGCAGTACTTC
cdr3_aa: CASKSGLDPYEQYF

v_call: TRBV7-9
j_call: TRBJ2-1
clone_size: NA
d_call: NA
cdr3_nt: TGTTCCAGCAGCTCAGCACAGGGACCGATGGGCTCCTACAATGAGCAGTTCTTC
cdr3_aa: CSSSSAQGPMGSYNEQFF

v_call: TRBV9
j_call: TRBJ2-1
clone_size: NA
d_call: NA
cdr3_nt: TGTGCCAGCAGCTCTGACAGAGACAATGAGCAGTTCTTC
cdr3_aa: CASSSDRDNEQFF

v_call: TRBV29-1
j_call: TRBJ2-7
clone_size: few
d_call: NA
cdr3_nt: TGCAGCGTTGAAGTTCTAGGGACAAATACCTACGAGCAGTACTTC
cdr3_aa: CSVEVLGTNTYEQYF

v_call: TRBV28
j_call: TRBJ2-3
clone_size: NA
d_call: TRBD2
cdr3_nt: TGTGCCAGCAGTTTCCCCCCCAAAGTAGCGGGGAACACAGATACGCAGTATTTT
cdr3_aa: CASSFPPKVAGNTDTQYF

v_call: TRBV30
j_call: TRBJ2-2
clone_size: NA
d_call: TRBD2
cdr3_nt: TGTGCCTGGAGGATAGCGGGAGGTTATACCGGGGAGCTGTTTTTT
cdr3_aa: CAWRIAGGYTGELFF

v_call: TRBV7-2
j_call: TRBJ2-3
clone_size: NA
d_call: TRBD2
cdr3_nt: TGTGCCAGCAGCTTAGCAGGACCGCGGGGGGCGACCCGTGCTAGCACAGATACGCAGTATTTT
cdr3_aa: CASSLAGPRGATRASTDTQYF

v_call: TRBV7-6
j_call: TRBJ2-7
clone_size: NA
d_call: NA
cdr3_nt: TGTGCCAGCAGCTTGAACCCGTTTTCGGACGAGCAGTACTTC
cdr3_aa: CASSLNPFSDEQYF

v_call: TRBV6-1
j_call: TRBJ2-3
clone_size: NA
d_call: NA
cdr3_nt: TGTGCCAGCAGTGAAAGGTATTGGGGGGGGCCAGGAGATACGCAGTATTTT
cdr3_aa: CASSERYWGGPGDTQYF

v_call: TRBV28
j_call: TRBJ2-3
clone_size: NA
d_call: NA
cdr3_nt: TGTGCCAGCAGTTTAGAGCGACCTAGCACAGATACGCAGTATTTT
cdr3_aa: CASSLERPSTDTQYF

v_call: TRBV15
j_call: TRBJ2-7
clone_size: few
d_call: NA
cdr3_nt: TGTGCCACCAGCAGAGGTGGAGGGGACGGCTCCTACGAGCAGTACTTC
cdr3_aa: CATSRGGGDGSYEQYF

v_call: TRBV6-1
j_call: TRBJ1-3
clone_size: NA
d_call: NA
cdr3_nt: TGTGCCAGCAGTGAATCTTGGACAACTGGAAACACCATATATTTT
cdr3_aa: CASSESWTTGNTIYF

v_call: TRBV27
j_call: TRBJ2-1
clone_size: NA
d_call: TRBD1
cdr3_nt: TGTGCCAGCAGTTCGCACAGGGGGAACTCCTACAATGAGCAGTTCTTC
cdr3_aa: CASSSHRGNSYNEQFF

v_call: TRBV18
j_call: TRBJ2-7
clone_size: NA
d_call: NA
cdr3_nt: TGTGCCAGCTCAGCAACAGGGAACCGCTACGAGCAGTACTTC
cdr3_aa: CASSATGNRYEQYF

v_call: TRBV6-4
j_call: TRBJ2-7
clone_size: NA
d_call: NA
cdr3_nt: TGTGCCAGCAGTGACTCTCCGAGCAGGAACGAGCAGTACTTC
cdr3_aa: CASSDSPSRNEQYF

v_call: TRBV11-2
j_call: TRBJ2-1
clone_size: NA
d_call: TRBD2
cdr3_nt: TGTGCCAGCAGCTCACTAGCGAGTTCCTACAATGAGCAGTTCTTC
cdr3_aa: CASSSLASSYNEQFF

v_call: TRBV2
j_call: TRBJ1-4
clone_size: NA
d_call: NA
cdr3_nt: TGTGCCAGCAGTCCGCAGGCGAGAACTAATGAAAAACTGTTTTTT
cdr3_aa: CASSPQARTNEKLFF

v_call: TRBV5-1
j_call: TRBJ2-2
clone_size: NA
d_call: NA
cdr3_nt: TGCGCCAGCAGCCGGTGGGCGGGGTCGAACACCGGGGAGCTGTTTTTT
cdr3_aa: CASSRWAGSNTGELFF

v_call: TRBV2
j_call: TRBJ1-1
clone_size: NA
d_call: TRBD1
cdr3_nt: TGTGCCAGCAGGACTGAGGGACAGGGCGGAACTGAAGCTTTCTTT
cdr3_aa: CASRTEGQGGTEAFF

v_call: TRBV7-2
j_call: TRBJ1-2
clone_size: NA
d_call: TRBD1
cdr3_nt: TGTGCCAGCAGCTTCTGGACAGGGACTAACTATGGCTACACCTTC
cdr3_aa: CASSFWTGTNYGYTF

v_call: TRBV29-1
j_call: TRBJ2-3
clone_size: NA
d_call: NA
cdr3_nt: TGCAGCGTTGAAGACAGAAGGCGGGTTGATACGCAGTATTTT
cdr3_aa: CSVEDRRRVDTQYF

v_call: TRBV7-2
j_call: TRBJ2-2
clone_size: NA
d_call: TRBD2
cdr3_nt: TGTGCCAGCAGCAAAGGACTAGCGGGAGGGCCATATATGGCCGGGGAGCTGTTTTTT
cdr3_aa: CASSKGLAGGPYMAGELFF

v_call: TRBV11-2
j_call: TRBJ2-2
clone_size: NA
d_call: NA
cdr3_nt: TGTGCCAGCAGCTCTTTGGGGGGGCGCCGGACCGGGGAGCTGTTTTTT
cdr3_aa: CASSSLGGRRTGELFF

v_call: TRBV6-1
j_call: TRBJ2-5
clone_size: NA
d_call: NA
cdr3_nt: TGTGCCAGCAGTGAAGTACAGGGACCCTTGGGGACCCAGTACTTC
cdr3_aa: CASSEVQGPLGTQYF

v_call: TRBV7-2
j_call: TRBJ1-5
clone_size: NA
d_call: NA
cdr3_nt: TGTGCCAGCAGCTGGGGTGGGGAGAGACCTCAGCCCCAGCATTTT
cdr3_aa: CASSWGGERPQPQHF

v_call: TRBV28
j_call: TRBJ2-7
clone_size: NA
d_call: NA
cdr3_nt: TGTGCCAGCAGACCCGGGACCTACGAGCAGTACTTC
cdr3_aa: CASRPGTYEQYF

v_call: TRBV6-1
j_call: TRBJ2-2
clone_size: NA
d_call: NA
cdr3_nt: TGTGCCAGCAGTGAAATGGCAGGGATAGACACCGGGGAGCTGTTTTTT
cdr3_aa: CASSEMAGIDTGELFF

v_call: TRBV5-4
j_call: TRBJ2-7
clone_size: NA
d_call: TRBD1
cdr3_nt: TGTGCCAGCAGCCAGGGACAGGGGGCTTGGTACGAGCAGTACTTC
cdr3_aa: CASSQGQGAWYEQYF

v_call: TRBV28
j_call: TRBJ1-1
clone_size: NA
d_call: TRBD1
cdr3_nt: TGTGCCAGCAGTTTCGGACAGGGGGCGGCTGAAGCTTTCTTT
cdr3_aa: CASSFGQGAAEAFF

v_call: TRBV18
j_call: TRBJ2-3
clone_size: NA
d_call: TRBD2
cdr3_nt: TGTGCCAGCTCACGGACTAGCGGAGATACGCAGTATTTT
cdr3_aa: CASSRTSGDTQYF

v_call: TRBV4-1
j_call: TRBJ1-2
clone_size: NA
d_call: NA
cdr3_nt: TGCGCCAGCAGCCAAGATCGTGACAGTGGAAGGTTCTACACCTTC
cdr3_aa: CASSQDRDSGRFYTF

v_call: TRBV11-3
j_call: TRBJ1-1
clone_size: NA
d_call: TRBD1
cdr3_nt: TGTGCCAGCAGTGTGGAACCAGGGGGCACTGAAGCTTTCTTT
cdr3_aa: CASSVEPGGTEAFF

v_call: TRBV5-1
j_call: TRBJ2-7
clone_size: NA
d_call: NA
cdr3_nt: TGCGCCAGCAGCCACTACTTAACCACTTCCGTTGGGTACGAGCAGTACTTC
cdr3_aa: CASSHYLTTSVGYEQYF

v_call: TRBV27
j_call: TRBJ1-1
clone_size: NA
d_call: NA
cdr3_nt: TGTGCCAGCAGTCAGACACAACTCACTGAAGCTTTCTTT
cdr3_aa: CASSQTQLTEAFF

v_call: TRBV9
j_call: TRBJ1-5
clone_size: NA
d_call: NA
cdr3_nt: TGTGCCAGCAGCACGGAGTTCGTTGGGCCCCAGCATTTT
cdr3_aa: CASSTEFVGPQHF

v_call: TRBV9
j_call: TRBJ2-1
clone_size: once
d_call: TRBD2
cdr3_nt: TGTGCCAGCAGCCCCGGGACTAGCGGGGGAAGCTCCTACAATGAGCAGTTCTTC
cdr3_aa: CASSPGTSGGSSYNEQFF

v_call: TRBV15
j_call: TRBJ1-1
clone_size: few
d_call: NA
cdr3_nt: TGTGCCACCAGCAGAGACCAGGGACTTGAAGCTTTCTTT
cdr3_aa: CATSRDQGLEAFF

v_call: TRBV5-1
j_call: TRBJ2-4
clone_size: NA
d_call: NA
cdr3_nt: TGCGCCAGCAGCGAAACGGTCGGAGCCAAAAACATTCAGTACTTC
cdr3_aa: CASSETVGAKNIQYF

v_call: TRBV5-4
j_call: TRBJ1-6
clone_size: NA
d_call: TRBD1
cdr3_nt: TGTGCCAGCAGCAGGGGGCCCACGGGACAGAAGTATAATTCACCCCTCCACTTT
cdr3_aa: CASSRGPTGQKYNSPLHF

v_call: TRBV5-1
j_call: TRBJ1-6
clone_size: NA
d_call: TRBD1
cdr3_nt: TGCGCCAGCAGCTTCCGGGACAGTCCAAGCTCCTATAATTCACCCCTCCACTTT
cdr3_aa: CASSFRDSPSSYNSPLHF

v_call: TRBV5-5
j_call: TRBJ2-3
clone_size: NA
d_call: NA
cdr3_nt: TGTGCCAGCAGCTTGTTCTTCGTTACAGATACGCAGTATTTT
cdr3_aa: CASSLFFVTDTQYF

v_call: TRBV9
j_call: TRBJ1-5
clone_size: once
d_call: TRBD1
cdr3_nt: TGTGCCAGCAGCGTAGGGGGACAGGGTAAGGAGCCCCAGCATTTT
cdr3_aa: CASSVGGQGKEPQHF

v_call: TRBV13
j_call: TRBJ1-1
clone_size: NA
d_call: NA
cdr3_nt: TGTGCCAGCAGCCGACTACTTGGGTCCTATACTGAAGCTTTCTTT
cdr3_aa: CASSRLLGSYTEAFF

v_call: TRBV5-6
j_call: TRBJ1-5
clone_size: few
d_call: TRBD1
cdr3_nt: TGTGCCAGCAGCTTGACAGGGGGCGCGACGCGTCAGCCCCAGCATTTT
cdr3_aa: CASSLTGGATRQPQHF

v_call: TRBV27
j_call: TRBJ1-1
clone_size: NA
d_call: NA
cdr3_nt: TGTGCCAGCAGGGTGCAGGGGTACACTGAAGCTTTCTTT
cdr3_aa: CASRVQGYTEAFF

v_call: TRBV30
j_call: TRBJ1-6
clone_size: NA
d_call: NA
cdr3_nt: TGTGCCTGTCTGCGGGATTCCAAACAATACTATAATTCACCCCTCCACTTT
cdr3_aa: CACLRDSKQYYNSPLHF

v_call: TRBV28
j_call: TRBJ1-2
clone_size: NA
d_call: TRBD1
cdr3_nt: TGTGCCAGCAGTTCCCGGGACAGGGATGGCTACACCTTC
cdr3_aa: CASSSRDRDGYTF

v_call: TRBV4-2
j_call: TRBJ2-3
clone_size: few
d_call: TRBD2
cdr3_nt: TGTGCCAGCAGCCAAGGATTGGCGGGGGGGGCAGATACGCAGTATTTT
cdr3_aa: CASSQGLAGGADTQYF

v_call: TRBV7-9
j_call: TRBJ2-1
clone_size: NA
d_call: NA
cdr3_nt: TGTGCCAGCAGCTCCAGGCCCCCTGACAGGTACAATGAGCAGTTCTTC
cdr3_aa: CASSSRPPDRYNEQFF

v_call: TRBV19
j_call: TRBJ1-5
clone_size: NA
d_call: TRBD1
cdr3_nt: TGTGCCAGTAGTTATTTGACAGGGGGCTACAATCAGCCCCAGCATTTT
cdr3_aa: CASSYLTGGYNQPQHF

v_call: TRBV10-3
j_call: TRBJ2-7
clone_size: NA
d_call: TRBD1
cdr3_nt: TGTGCCATCAGCAAAACGGGACAGGGCTCCTACGAGCAGTACTTC
cdr3_aa: CAISKTGQGSYEQYF

v_call: TRBV28
j_call: TRBJ1-2
clone_size: NA
d_call: NA
cdr3_nt: TGTGCCAGCGGGACTCCTGGGAGGGCCGGCTACACCTTC
cdr3_aa: CASGTPGRAGYTF

v_call: TRBV9
j_call: TRBJ2-7
clone_size: NA
d_call: TRBD2
cdr3_nt: TGTGCCAGCAGCGTTGGACTAGCGGGATATAAGTCCTACGAGCAGTACTTC
cdr3_aa: CASSVGLAGYKSYEQYF

v_call: TRBV30
j_call: TRBJ1-1
clone_size: NA
d_call: NA
cdr3_nt: TGTGCCTGGATATCTTGGAGAGCTTTCTTT
cdr3_aa: CAWISWRAFF